Listed below are T cell receptor beta chains from one sample, sequenced in a study of blood T cell repertoires in COVID-19. Produced via immunoSEQ multiplex PCR; TCRdb's table is partial and in-frame only. The sample includes around 110,000 clones, about nine tenths of them seen just once. The sample taken for sequencing was peripheral blood. The receptors derive from a human donor with active COVID-19. The donor label of this sample is uncertain. The CDR3 runs from the conserved cysteine through the conserved F or W. A D gene is named only where the DNA matches it firmly. Where a row states a size, it is once, few, many or the class of an expanded clone; other rows omit it.

clone size	V gene	J gene	D gene	CDR3 protein	CDR3 DNA
-	TRBV12-3/TRBV12-4	TRBJ2-4	-	CASSLSRNIQYF	TGTGCCAGCAGTTTATCGAGGAACATTCAGTACTTC
-	TRBV9	TRBJ2-4	-	CASSVGQGKSNIQYF	TGTGCCAGCAGCGTAGGTCAGGGTAAAAGTAACATTCAGTACTTC
-	TRBV6-1	TRBJ1-5	TRBD1	CASSEDRGTQPQHF	TGTGCCAGCAGTGAGGACAGGGGAACTCAGCCCCAGCATTTT
-	TRBV5-6	TRBJ1-5	TRBD1	CASSLFQGAYQPQHF	TGTGCCAGCAGCTTGTTCCAGGGGGCTTATCAGCCCCAGCATTTT
-	TRBV7-9	TRBJ2-3	TRBD1	CASSAGTGNTDTQYF	TGTGCCAGCAGTGCCGGGACAGGGAACACAGATACGCAGTATTTT
-	TRBV28	TRBJ2-7	-	CASSLAQGLVEQYF	TGTGCCAGCAGTTTGGCGCAGGGCTTGGTCGAGCAGTACTTC
-	TRBV18	TRBJ2-5	TRBD2	CASSPGLAETQYF	TGTGCCAGCTCACCCGGACTAGCGGAGACCCAGTACTTC
-	TRBV5-4	TRBJ2-6	-	CASSRGSSGANVLTF	TGTGCCAGCAGCCGGGGTTCTTCTGGGGCCAACGTCCTGACTTTC
-	TRBV11-2	TRBJ1-4	-	CASSPPLGTWGEKLFF	TGTGCCAGCAGCCCCCCTCTAGGGACATGGGGTGAAAAACTGTTTTTT
-	TRBV5-6	TRBJ2-7	-	CASSQDSYEQYF	TGTGCCAGCAGCCAAGACAGCTACGAGCAGTACTTC
-	TRBV7-6	TRBJ1-5	TRBD1	CASSPDTGGGQPQHF	TGTGCCAGCAGCCCCGACACAGGGGGAGGGCAGCCCCAGCATTTT
-	TRBV3-1/TRBV3-2	TRBJ2-3	TRBD1	CASSQVRGQFYAPDTQYF	TGTGCCAGCAGCCAGGTCAGGGGGCAATTTTATGCTCCAGATACGCAGTATTTT
-	TRBV12-3/TRBV12-4	TRBJ2-7	TRBD1	CASSSRDSYEQYF	TGTGCCAGCAGCTCCCGGGACAGCTACGAGCAGTACTTC
-	TRBV6-5	TRBJ1-2	-	CASRSQGPRGYTF	TGTGCCAGCAGAAGCCAGGGGCCGCGTGGCTACACCTTC
-	TRBV5-1	TRBJ2-1	TRBD1	CASSWGNRGNEQFF	TGCGCCAGCAGCTGGGGAAACAGGGGCAATGAGCAGTTCTTC
-	TRBV6-1	TRBJ1-1	-	CASSEAPGTEAFF	TGTGCCAGCAGTGAAGCGCCAGGCACTGAAGCTTTCTTT
-	TRBV5-1	TRBJ1-1	-	CASYIRAGAREAFF	TGCGCCAGCTATATCCGAGCAGGGGCCCGGGAAGCTTTCTTT
-	TRBV15	TRBJ2-6	-	CATREDRSSGANVLTF	TGTGCCACCAGAGAAGACAGGTCCTCTGGGGCCAACGTCCTGACTTTC
-	TRBV11-2	TRBJ2-5	TRBD2	CASSSGLGSQETQYF	TGTGCCAGCAGCTCGGGACTAGGCTCTCAAGAGACCCAGTACTTC
-	TRBV12-3/TRBV12-4	TRBJ2-5	-	CASSLPPQETQYF	TGTGCCAGCAGTTTACCTCCCCAAGAGACCCAGTACTTC
-	TRBV6-1	TRBJ2-3	-	CASSDRQVNPDTQYF	TGTGCCAGCAGTGACAGACAGGTGAACCCAGATACGCAGTATTTT
-	TRBV6-5	TRBJ1-2	-	CASSYTGGGYTF	TGTGCCAGCAGTTACACAGGTGGCGGCTACACCTTC
-	TRBV11-2	TRBJ1-4	-	CASSKIVGLSNEKLFF	TGTGCCAGCAGCAAAATCGTCGGGTTATCTAATGAAAAACTGTTTTTT
-	TRBV10-2	TRBJ1-1	TRBD1	CASTPMTGTPMGTEAFF	TGCGCCAGCACCCCAATGACAGGGACCCCCATGGGGACTGAAGCTTTCTTT
-	TRBV2	TRBJ1-1	-	CASSEQGYTEAFF	TGTGCCAGCAGTGAACAGGGGTACACTGAAGCTTTCTTT
once	TRBV6-2/TRBV6-3	TRBJ1-1	-	CASSYGLTGVRTEAFF	TGTGCCAGCAGTTACGGTTTAACGGGGGTGAGAACTGAAGCTTTCTTT
-	TRBV7-2	TRBJ2-1	TRBD2	CASSLPGLAGGRRQFF	TGTGCCAGCAGCCTCCCAGGACTAGCGGGGGGGCGTCGGCAGTTCTTC
-	TRBV7-8	TRBJ2-5	TRBD2	CASSTLAGGPSETQYF	TGTGCCAGCAGCACACTAGCGGGGGGGCCGTCGGAGACCCAGTACTTC